The 6 T cell receptor beta chains below come from one sample, sequenced in a study of blood T cell repertoires in COVID-19. Repertoires were generated with immunoSEQ multiplex PCR, while TCRdb's copy carries only in-frame clones and drops some. This sample carries approximately 70,000 clones, about three quarters of them seen once, and the ten largest clones take less than 40%. Material for sequencing was peripheral blood. The receptor set was obtained from a woman between 65 and 79 years old with acute or convalescent COVID-19.

The chain combines TRBV9 with TRBJ2-5, with 9 bases aligning to TRBD1. With V trimmed by 1 base and J by 7 bases, 17 bases remained unmatched. Germline values: CDR1 SGDLS, CDR2 YYNGEE. The CDR3 has 18 amino acids. The CDR3 protein is CASSVSIPDRGRDGTQYF. The CDR3 DNA sequence: TGTGCCAGCAGCGTATCCATTCCGGACAGGGGCCGCGATGGGACCCAGTACTTC.

The chain uses TRBV5-6 and TRBJ2-2, with 11 bases fitting TRBD1. The V gene's germline CDR1 is SGHDT and CDR2 YYEEEE. Losses at the gene ends were 5 bases for V and 5 bases for J; bases not matched to a gene: 5. This CDR3 contains 15 residues. The CDR3 bases are TGTGCCAGCAGTGGACAGGGGGCTTTGACCGGGGAGCTGTTTTTT. Translated: CASSGQGALTGELFF.

In its sample, this clone was seen once. The chain couples TRBV10-3 to TRBJ1-2; D unclear. Germline assignment: CDR1 ENHRY and CDR2 SYGVKD. V was clipped by 5 bases and J by 8 bases, with 18 bases between them. The CDR3 has 14 amino acids. CDR3 DNA sequence: TGTGCCATCAGTTCGACCGGGATCCAATACGGCTACACCTTC. Protein: CAISSTGIQYGYTF.

The genes are TRBV5-1 and TRBJ1-1; 8 positions match TRBD1. Trimming cost V 0 bases and J 4 bases; bases outside gene matches: 5. Germline V gives CDR1 SGHRS, CDR2 YFSETQ. CDR3 size: 15 residues. CDR3 DNA sequence: TGCGCCAGCAGCTTGGGGGGACAGGTGACCACTGAAGCTTTCTTT. This gives the protein CASSLGGQVTTEAFF.

The chain uses TRBV6-2 or TRBV6-3 and TRBJ1-1, with 8 positions matching TRBD1. The CDR3 covers 18 residues. V trimming: 2 bases; J trimming: 2 bases; junction bases outside the gene matches: 13. Germline CDR1 is MNHEY and CDR2 is SVGEGT. In DNA, the CDR3 is TGTGCCAGCAGTTACAGTACCAGGGGGCGGACACTCAACACTGAAGCTTTCTTT. Translating gives CASSYSTRGRTLNTEAFF.

This clone has only a few counts. The V call is TRBV6-5, the J call TRBJ1-1, with 7 bases that match TRBD1. The length of the CDR3 is 14 residues. Germline V gene lookup returns CDR1 MNHEY and CDR2 SVGAGI. The V gene end was trimmed by 7 bases and the J gene end by 7 bases; junction bases not matched to a gene: 12. The CDR3: CASIRGGQSIEAFF. The CDR3 nucleotides are TGTGCCAGCATTCGAGGGGGACAGAGTATTGAAGCTTTCTTT.